The 22 T cell receptor beta chains in this list originate from one sample, sequenced in a study of T cell responses to AZD1222 COVID-19 vaccine. Data came from immunoSEQ multiplex PCR; TCRdb stores just in-frame clones and leaves some out. The data hold 65,000 to 75,000 clones, with approximately 80% observed a single time. The sample was peripheral blood, taken on day 0 of AZD1222 vaccination. All receptors derive from an adult in good health.

The DNA for the CDR3 is TGTGCCAGCAGCAGGGGACAGGGCACCGTCGGGCAGTTCTTC. Amino acid sequence: CASSRGQGTVGQFF. The chain recombines TRBV7-2 with TRBJ2-1; 9 bases map to TRBD1. The CDR3 loop spans 14 amino acids. Germline V CDR1 and CDR2: SGHTA, FQGNSA. With V trimmed by 5 bases and J by 12 bases, 11 bases remained unmatched.

The rearrangement links TRBV29-1 to TRBJ2-1; D is undetermined. V was trimmed by 4 bases and J by 1 base, leaving 8 bases between them. Per the germline V gene, CDR1 is SQVTM and CDR2 is ANQGSEA. CDR3 length equals 13 residues. The CDR3 bases are TGCAGCGTTGGGTCGGGTTCCTACAATGAGCAGTTCTTC. This encodes CSVGSGSYNEQFF.

V gene TRBV30 combines with J gene TRBJ2-7; TRBD1 agrees at 7 bases. This CDR3 region has 15 residues. With 3 bases clipped from V and 4 bases from J, the junction kept 12 bases outside the gene matches. Germline CDR1 and CDR2: GTSNPN and SVGIG (reference sequence). The CDR3 DNA reads TGTGCCTGGAGCCTGAGTGGGACAGCCTATTACGAGCAGTACTTC. Residues: CAWSLSGTAYYEQYF.

This rearrangement joins TRBV28 to TRBJ2-7, with TRBD1 matching 8 bases. The length of the CDR3 is 14 residues. V gave up 6 bases and J gave up 0 bases; unmatched junction bases: 4. Germline CDR1 and CDR2: MDHEN and SYDVKM. This CDR3 reads CASRETGGSYEQYF. CDR3 nucleotide sequence: TGTGCCAGCAGAGAAACAGGGGGCTCCTACGAGCAGTACTTC. Drawing the rest from reference TRBV28 and TRBJ2-7, the complete variable domain is DVKVTQSSRYLVKRTGEKVFLECVQDMDHENMFWYRQDPGLGLRLIYFSYDVKMKEKGDIPEGYSVSREKKERFSLILESASTNQTSMYLCASRETGGSYEQYFGPGTRLTVT.

The CDR3 nucleotides are TGCGCCAGCAGCACCGACAGGGGGATAGGGGAAGCTTTCTTT. Encoded protein: CASSTDRGIGEAFF. This chain uses TRBV4-3 with TRBJ1-1, with 9 bases lining up with TRBD1. The CDR3 consists of 14 residues. The V gene's germline CDR1 is LGHNA and CDR2 YSLEER. The V gene end was trimmed by 5 bases and the J gene end by 8 bases; junction bases not matched to a gene: 9.

The rearrangement joins TRBV14 to TRBJ2-3; unclear D gene. The CDR3 is made up of 11 amino acids. Germline CDR1 and CDR2: SGHDN and FVKESK. V gave up 4 bases and J gave up 1 base, with 0 bases separating them. The CDR3 spells CASSRTDTQYF. CDR3 nucleotide sequence: TGTGCCAGCAGCCGCACAGATACGCAGTATTTT. Full variable domain (rest looked up from reference TRBV14 and TRBJ2-3): EAGVTQFPSHSVIEKGQTVTLRCDPISGHDNLYWYRRVMGKEIKFLLHFVKESKQDESGMPNNRFLAERTGGTYSTLKVQPAELEDSGVYFCASSRTDTQYFGPGTRLTVL.

This chain connects TRBV4-3 to TRBJ2-3; 9 positions agree with TRBD1. The CDR3 length is 15 residues. The V gene end was trimmed by 0 bases and the J gene end by 7 bases; junction bases not matched to a gene: 5. The germline V gene encodes CDR1 LGHNA and CDR2 YSLEER. CDR3 protein: CASSQEGTGKYTQYF. The DNA of the CDR3 is TGCGCCAGCAGCCAAGAGGGGACAGGGAAGTATACGCAGTATTTT.

This sequence joins TRBV28 and TRBJ2-5, with TRBD2 matching over 10 bases. J was trimmed by 5 bases and V by 5 bases; bases with no gene match: 8. Per germline, CDR1 MDHEN and CDR2 SYDVKM. The CDR3 loop spans 15 amino acids. CDR3 in amino acids: CASSKERGGPETQYF. DNA for the CDR3: TGTGCCAGCAGTAAGGAGCGGGGGGGCCCGGAGACCCAGTACTTC.

The J gene is TRBJ1-6, the V gene TRBV6-5, with 9 bases that match TRBD1. The junction had 4 bases not matched to a gene; V was cut back by 5 bases and J by 8 bases. This CDR3 comprises 14 residues. Germline CDR1 and CDR2: MNHEY and SVGAGI. CDR3 region: CASSPDRGYSPLHF. The CDR3 DNA sequence: TGTGCCAGCAGTCCCGACAGGGGGTATTCACCCCTCCACTTT.

In its sample, this clone was seen once. CDR3 region: CASSEMSNQPQHF. DNA for the CDR3: TGTGCCAGCAGTGAAATGAGCAATCAGCCCCAGCATTTT. J is TRBJ1-5 and V is TRBV2; D unclear. The CDR3 is 13 amino acids. Germline CDR1 is SNHLY and CDR2 is FYNNEI. Trimming removed 2 bases from V and 1 base from J, with 3 bases in between.

The chain couples TRBV7-3 to TRBJ2-1; 7 nucleotides agree with TRBD2. From germline, CDR1 is SGHTA and CDR2 FQGTGA. The CDR3 runs 16 residues. Trimming at V came to 2 bases and at J to 0 bases, leaving 4 bases not matched to a gene. The CDR3 coding sequence is TGTGCCAGCAGCTTATTAGGCGGGAGCTCCTACAATGAGCAGTTCTTC. Encoded protein: CASSLLGGSSYNEQFF.

The CDR3 is CASSLRGVTEAFF. CDR3 nucleotide sequence: TGTGCCAGCAGCTTAAGGGGGGTCACTGAAGCTTTCTTT. The chain employs TRBV7-3 and TRBJ1-1, with D possibly TRBD1 on 5 matching bases. The CDR3 sequence is 13 residues long. Germline V gives CDR1 SGHTA, CDR2 FQGTGA. Deletions cut 1 base from V and 4 bases from J, with 7 bases between.

The V call is TRBV24-1, the J call TRBJ1-2, with 8 positions matching TRBD1. The V and J ends lost 9 bases and 4 bases, in that order; junction bases with no gene match: 6. Germline V lookup: CDR1 KGHDR, CDR2 SFDVKD. The CDR3 is 13 amino acids. Here the CDR3 reads CATQRGTGYGYTF. The CDR3 nucleotides read TGTGCCACCCAGCGTGGGACAGGCTATGGCTACACCTTC.

Only one count was recorded for this clone. This chain joins TRBV28 and TRBJ2-1; maybe TRBD2 (5 bases). CDR1 is MDHEN, CDR2 SYDVKM, per germline. Trimming removed 3 bases from V and 4 bases from J, with 16 bases in between. CDR3 length: 16 residues. The CDR3 reads CASSLGGLLTYNEQFF. In DNA, the CDR3 is TGTGCCAGCAGTTTGGGCGGACTTCTAACATACAATGAGCAGTTCTTC.

The gene calls are TRBV29-1 and TRBJ2-3; the D gene is possibly TRBD1 (5 bases). V lost 0 bases, J lost 4 bases, and 14 bases lay in between. The CDR3 is made up of 15 amino acids. Per germline, CDR1 SQVTM and CDR2 ANQGSEA. This chain's CDR3 is CSVEDPRQFSDTQYF. In DNA, the CDR3 is TGCAGCGTTGAAGATCCACGACAGTTCTCAGATACGCAGTATTTT.

This rearrangement joins TRBV10-3 to TRBJ2-5; D unresolved. V was cut by 0 bases and J by 1 base, with 6 bases left in between. The germline V gene encodes CDR1 ENHRY and CDR2 SYGVKD. This CDR3 region has 14 residues. DNA of the CDR3: TGTGCCATCAGTGAGTCGGGGTCCCAAGAGACCCAGTACTTC. Protein sequence: CAISESGSQETQYF.

The genes are TRBV5-8 and TRBJ1-2; 7 positions match TRBD1. CDR1 and CDR2 from the germline V gene are SGHTS and YDEGEE. The CDR3 totals 13 residues. V lost 1 base to trimming and J lost 3 bases; unmatched junction nucleotides: 0. CDR3 sequence: CASSLTGDYGYTF. CDR3 nucleotides: TGTGCCAGCAGCTTGACAGGGGACTATGGCTACACCTTC.

The J gene is TRBJ2-3, the V gene TRBV5-1, with TRBD2 identical over 9 bases. Germline-derived CDR1 and CDR2 are SGHRS and YFSETQ. V trimming: 3 bases; J trimming: 3 bases; junction bases outside the gene matches: 5. This CDR3 has 15 amino acids. The CDR3 protein is CASSSLAGLTDTQYF. CDR3 DNA sequence: TGCGCCAGCAGCTCTCTAGCGGGATTAACAGATACGCAGTATTTT.

The genes are TRBV16 and TRBJ2-1; 11 bases are a match to TRBD2. This CDR3 contains 16 residues. V shed 3 bases and J 3 bases; nucleotides not matched to a gene: 4. Germline V gives CDR1 KGHSY, CDR2 FQNENV. The CDR3 nucleotides are TGTGCCAGCAGCCAGTCGGGGACTAGCGGCTACAATGAGCAGTTCTTC. It codes for CASSQSGTSGYNEQFF.

The genes are TRBV2 and TRBJ2-5, with D unclear. The CDR3 runs to 14 residues. Trimming took 2 bases from V and 3 from J, leaving 10 bases between them. The V gene's germline CDR1 is SNHLY and CDR2 FYNNEI. The DNA for the CDR3 is TGTGCCAGCAGTGAAATGAAGACGGAAGAGACCCAGTACTTC. This translates into CASSEMKTEETQYF.

In its sample, this clone was seen once. The chain recombines TRBV7-3 with TRBJ2-1, with D maybe TRBD2 (5 bases). Trimming removed 1 base from V and 9 bases from J, with 16 bases in between. Looked up from germline, CDR1 is SGHTA and CDR2 is FQGTGA. The CDR3 has 15 residues. The CDR3 DNA sequence: TGTGCCAGCAGCTTAAATATGGGAGTTCAGCTTGAGCAGTTCTTC. Amino acid sequence: CASSLNMGVQLEQFF.

V usage is TRBV18 and J usage is TRBJ1-3; 9 nucleotides match TRBD1. The CDR3 contains 18 residues. Germline CDR1 is KGHSH and CDR2 is LQKENI. J gave up 2 bases and V 6 bases, and 14 bases lay outside the gene matches. The CDR3, as DNA: TGTGCCAGCTCCCCGACCGGGACAGGGAGAAAGACTGGAAACACCATATATTTT. Translation: CASSPTGTGRKTGNTIYF. The full variable domain, with the rest looked up from reference TRBV18 and TRBJ1-3, is NAGVMQNPRHLVRRRGQEARLRCSPMKGHSHVYWYRQLPEEGLKFMVYLQKENIIDESGMPKERFSAEFPKEGPSILRIQQVVRGDSAAYFCASSPTGTGRKTGNTIYFGEGSWLTVV.